One sample yielded the 9 T cell receptor beta chains listed below, sequenced in a study of shared clonotypes between healthy human individuals. TCRdb's table, derived via immunoSEQ multiplex PCR, lists solely in-frame clones and lacks some. Here the sample spans over 700,000 clones, approximately 72% being singletons. The sample was memory CD4+ T cells sorted from blood. Subset given: CD45RA-negative fraction. Receptors were obtained from a woman in her 30s in good health.

The chain recombines TRBV10-1 with TRBJ1-1; tentatively, D is TRBD1 (5 bases). The germline V gene encodes CDR1 WNHNN and CDR2 SYGVQD (reference sequence). CDR3 length: 13 residues. Deletions cut 9 bases from V and 2 bases from J, with 13 bases between. CDR3 in DNA: TGCGCCAGTTCCCGACAGCGCAACACTGAAGCTTTCTTT. Translating gives CASSRQRNTEAFF.

The chain's CDR3 is CASSIIPPGANVLTF. The CDR3 coding sequence is TGTGCCAGTAGTATAATTCCCCCTGGGGCCAACGTCCTGACTTTC. This chain links TRBV19 with TRBJ2-6; D unclear. CDR1 is LNHDA, CDR2 SQIVND, per germline (reference sequence). V was trimmed by 2 bases and J by 2 bases, leaving 7 bases between them. The CDR3 is 15 residues long.

This clone was seen ten or more times. This chain joins TRBV23-1 and TRBJ2-5; 11 nucleotides align to TRBD2. The J call is in doubt because the DNA end fits TRBJ2-7 better. TRBV23-1 is classed as an ORF, of uncertain function. The CDR3 spans 16 residues. The CDR3 region is CASSQYSGRARNEQYF. For the CDR3, the DNA is TGCGCCAGCAGTCAATATAGCGGGAGGGCCAGGAACGAGCAGTACTTC.

The rearrangement uses TRBV4-1 and TRBJ2-5; 7 bases align to TRBD2. The CDR3 has 16 residues. The ends lost 0 bases at V and 5 bases at J; junction bases unmatched: 9. Looked up from germline, CDR1 is MGHRA and CDR2 is YSYEKL. CDR3 residues: CASSQESSGLGETQYF. CDR3 DNA: TGCGCCAGCAGCCAAGAGTCTAGCGGCCTCGGGGAGACCCAGTACTTC.

This clone was recorded a few times. This chain connects TRBV4-2 to TRBJ2-2, with 8 bases that match TRBD2. Losses at the gene ends were 0 bases for V and 5 bases for J; bases not matched to a gene: 5. Germline-derived CDR1 and CDR2 are LGHNA and YNFKEQ. The CDR3 extends over 16 amino acids. The CDR3 coding sequence is TGTGCCAGCAGCCAAGAGGGGCGGGAGGTGACCGGGGAGCTGTTTTTT. It translates to CASSQEGREVTGELFF.

Notes on this clone: A much larger clone differs from this one at a single base, so this may be a read error. DNA of the CDR3: TGTGCCAGCAGGGTATACAATGAGCAGTTCTTC. Its translation is CASRVYNEQFF. The genes are TRBV6-1 and TRBJ2-1; no reliable D call. CDR3 length: 11 residues. The germline gives CDR1 MNHNS, CDR2 SASEGT. Between the trimmed V and J ends, which lost 6 bases and 4 bases, there was a span of 4 bases.

This chain uses TRBV28 with TRBJ2-3, with a weak D call TRBD1 (5 bases). Germline V CDR1 and CDR2: MDHEN, SYDVKM. This CDR3 has 15 residues. The V gene lost 6 bases and the J gene lost 0 bases, with 13 bases spanning the gap. CDR3 amino acids: CASRLGQLSTDTQYF. The CDR3 nucleotides read TGTGCCAGCAGGCTCGGACAACTTAGCACAGATACGCAGTATTTT.

The chain recombines TRBV14 with TRBJ1-6; D is unresolved. This CDR3 has 14 residues. V was clipped by 1 base and J by 7 bases, with 8 bases between them. Germline values: CDR1 SGHDN, CDR2 FVKESK. The CDR3 here is CASSQVLGNSPLHF. The CDR3 DNA follows: TGTGCCAGCAGCCAAGTCCTCGGGAATTCACCCCTCCACTTT. Based on the CDR3 plus reference TRBV14 and TRBJ1-6, the full variable domain is EAGVTQFPSHSVIEKGQTVTLRCDPISGHDNLYWYRRVMGKEIKFLLHFVKESKQDESGMPNNRFLAERTGGTYSTLKVQPAELEDSGVYFCASSQVLGNSPLHFGNGTRLTVT.

This clone was found a few times. The CDR3 protein is CASSLGGAETQYF. CDR3 nucleotide sequence: TGTGCCAGCAGTCTGGGGGGGGCGGAGACCCAGTACTTC. This chain connects TRBV6-6 to TRBJ2-5, with D tentatively TRBD2 (7 bases). V lost 5 bases, J lost 5 bases, and 12 bases lay in between. Germline V gives CDR1 MNHNY, CDR2 SVGAGI (reference sequence). The CDR3 length is 13 residues.